This entry lists 2 T cell receptor beta chains sequenced from one sample in a study of CD8+ T cells in alopecia areata. Following RNA extraction, reverse transcription yielded cDNA that acted as the sequencing template. TCRdb's table, derived via immunoSEQ multiplex PCR, lists solely in-frame clones and lacks some. In total the sample includes some 110,000 clones, none of them seen once. Sequenced input: lesional skin. These receptors came from a C3H/HeJ mouse with alopecia areata. MHC haplotype here: H2-k.

Worth noting for this clone: Mouse names are used for the genes. The read ends 4 residues shy of where the CDR3 ends; the end is completed using the germline J gene. The chain recombines TRBV13-3 with TRBJ1-1; 10 bases agree with TRBD1. From germline, CDR1 is NNHDY and CDR2 SYVADS. V lost 7 bases to trimming and J lost 3 bases; unmatched junction nucleotides: 3. The CDR3 runs to 13 residues. The sequenced part of the CDR3 DNA is TGTGCCAGCCAGACAGGGGGCGACACA. Its protein is CASQTGGDT. The CDR3 in its entirety is CASQTGGDTEVFF.

This clone was seen only a few times. Genes and germline come from the mouse. The CDR3 is cut off 4 residues early in the read; its end comes from the germline J gene. The genes are TRBV1 and TRBJ2-3, with TRBD2 matching over 13 bases. The trim removed 4 bases at V and 3 bases at J, leaving 4 bases unmatched. Per germline, CDR1 NSQYPW and CDR2 LRSPGD (reference sequence). The CDR3 contains 16 residues. The CDR3 loop reads CTCSVGLGGRAETLYF. The CDR3 DNA, read in part, is TGCACCTGCAGTGTCGGACTGGGGGGGCGAGCAGAA.